This T cell receptor (beta chain) was sequenced in a study of identical twins. In TCRdb, the 5' RACE reads were re-called with MiXCR into one record per CDR3 protein. The data contain approximately 1.8 million distinct CDR3 sequences, about 30% of them seen just once; the ten biggest clones take up roughly 0.3%. Study-level results: High-abundance cord blood beta clonotypes had fewer insertions; memory repertoires showed none. Alpha sequences that were out-of-frame and twin-shared showed an excess of low generation probability.

All donors comprised healthy Caucasians. This clonotype was recorded a few times. Its antigen remains unknown. This CDR3 has 12 amino acids. Trimming removed 5 bases at V and 8 bases at J, with 7 bases between. The TCR comes from a newborn girl in good health. The genes are TRBV12-3 or TRBV12-4 and TRBJ1-6; possibly TRBD1 for D (5 bases). Sample: cord blood. DNA of the CDR3: TGTGCCAGCAGTGAGGGGTATTCACCCCTCCACTTT. This gives the protein CASSEGYSPLHF.